This T cell receptor (beta chain) was profiled in a study of lymphopenia after photon versus proton radiotherapy. General study points: Under photons, naive T cells and diversity fell while effector/memory populations rose. Survival link was tested only in deceased patients; proton benefit remains a possibility. After the lymphocyte nadir, photon-treated repertoires showed oligoclonal expansion, especially of CD8+ Temra cells.

Only in-frame clones appear in the TCRdb table, and some are missing; sequencing was by immunoSEQ multiplex PCR. In the table there are roughly 150,000 clones, about 85% of which are singletons. The CDR3 is made up of 14 amino acids. Germline assignment: CDR1 SNHLY and CDR2 FYNNEI. V dropped 6 bases and J dropped 1 base, with 13 bases sitting between them. A remark on this clone: The antigen remains undetermined.

The clonotype originates from a middle-aged man with gastric cancer. V and J are TRBV2 and TRBJ2-7, with D maybe TRBD2 (5 bases). The starting material was peripheral blood, obtained from a patient treated with photon-based radiotherapy. The CDR3 protein is CASRAAHLSYEQYF. DNA for the CDR3: TGTGCCAGCAGAGCGGCACACCTTTCCTACGAGCAGTACTTC.